This T cell receptor beta chain is drawn from a study of regulatory T cells in long-lasting Graves disease. Across the whole study: Newly diagnosed Graves' patients had taken antithyroid drugs under 3 months. Study-level points and caveats: Small sample size may have lowered accuracy. Persistent disease preferred TRBV28, TRBJ1-2 and TRBJ2-5.

Documented time point: newly diagnosed GD, antithyroid drugs for less than 3 months. The TCR library used RNA extracted from PBMCs. American Thyroid Association guidelines defined how Graves' disease was diagnosed. Arm-PCR of CDR3 regions with iRepertoire HTBI primers generated TCR beta libraries. MiXCR, applied by TCRdb to the multiplex PCR reads, yields one record per CDR3 protein. This table has 320,000 or so distinct CDR3 sequences, roughly 18% appearing once. V lost 1 base and J lost 5; bases outside the gene matches: 3. Germline V gene data show CDR1 as SNHLY and CDR2 as FYNNEI. The CDR3 is 15 residues long. This clonotype was seen ten or more times. Antigen unknown.

The chain joins TRBV2 to TRBJ2-7; TRBD2 aligns across 12 bases. The source is a female donor with Graves disease. The material sequenced was peripheral blood mononuclear cells (PBMCs), taken at new diagnosis, from a patient treated with antithyroid drugs. The CDR3, as DNA: TGTGCCAGCAGTGAAGAGGCTAGCGGGAGGGACGAGCAGTACTTC. Its translation: CASSEEASGRDEQYF.